The 2 T cell receptor beta chains presented below share a single source sample, sequenced in a study of OX40 agonist ivuxolimab in advanced cancers. Profiling relied on immunoSEQ multiplex PCR, and the TCRdb table lists in-frame clones only, not all of them. The sample lists roughly 16,000 clones, 60% to 85% occurring once. The material sequenced was CD4+ or CD8+ T cells sorted from blood, taken in a trial of the OX40 agonist ivuxolimab. Receptors originate from an adult with an advanced solid tumor such as melanoma, head and neck, liver or kidney cancer.

This rearrangement joins TRBV7-2 to TRBJ1-5; possible D gene TRBD1, 6 bases. The CDR3 runs to 15 residues. CDR1 SGHTA and CDR2 FQGNSA come from the germline V gene. Trimming shortened V by 0 bases and J by 8 bases, and 14 bases separated the two germline ends. Here the CDR3 DNA reads TGTGCCAGCAGCTTAGCAGGGAACAGGGACGAGCCCCAGCATTTT. As protein: CASSLAGNRDEPQHF.

The chain is built from TRBV5-6 and TRBJ2-7; unclear D gene. Per germline, CDR1 SGHDT and CDR2 YYEEEE. This CDR3 has 12 residues. V dropped 0 bases and J dropped 2 bases, with 3 bases sitting between them. The CDR3 spells CASSLVPYEQYF. As DNA, the CDR3 is TGTGCCAGCAGCTTGGTGCCCTACGAGCAGTACTTC.